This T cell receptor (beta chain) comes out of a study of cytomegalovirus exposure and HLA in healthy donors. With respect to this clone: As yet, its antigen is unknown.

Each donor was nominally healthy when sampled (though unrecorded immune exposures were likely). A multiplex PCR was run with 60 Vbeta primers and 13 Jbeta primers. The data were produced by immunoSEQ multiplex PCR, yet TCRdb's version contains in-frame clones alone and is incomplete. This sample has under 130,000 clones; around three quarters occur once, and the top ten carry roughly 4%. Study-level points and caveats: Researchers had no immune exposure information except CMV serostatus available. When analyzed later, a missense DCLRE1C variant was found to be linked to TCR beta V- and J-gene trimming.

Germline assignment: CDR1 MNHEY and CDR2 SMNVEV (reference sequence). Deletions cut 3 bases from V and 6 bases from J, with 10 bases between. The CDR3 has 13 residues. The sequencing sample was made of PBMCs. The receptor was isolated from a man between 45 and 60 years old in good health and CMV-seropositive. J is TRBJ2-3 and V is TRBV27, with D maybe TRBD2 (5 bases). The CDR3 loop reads CASSFRTGDTQYF. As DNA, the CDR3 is TGTGCCAGCAGTTTTCGTACGGGGGATACGCAGTATTTT.